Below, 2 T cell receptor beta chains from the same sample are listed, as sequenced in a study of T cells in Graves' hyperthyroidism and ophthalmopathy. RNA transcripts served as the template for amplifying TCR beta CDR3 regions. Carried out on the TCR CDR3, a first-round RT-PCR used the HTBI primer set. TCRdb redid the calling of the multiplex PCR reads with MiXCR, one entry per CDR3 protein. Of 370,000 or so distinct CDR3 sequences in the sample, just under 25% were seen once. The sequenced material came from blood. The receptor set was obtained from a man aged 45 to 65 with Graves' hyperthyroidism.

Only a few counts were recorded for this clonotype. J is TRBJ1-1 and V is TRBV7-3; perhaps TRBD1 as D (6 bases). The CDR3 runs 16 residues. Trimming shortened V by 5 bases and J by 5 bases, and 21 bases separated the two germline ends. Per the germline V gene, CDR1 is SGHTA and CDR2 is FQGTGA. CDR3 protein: CASSPHGGQAGTEAFF. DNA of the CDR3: TGTGCCAGCAGCCCCCATGGGGGGCAGGCTGGGACTGAAGCTTTCTTT.

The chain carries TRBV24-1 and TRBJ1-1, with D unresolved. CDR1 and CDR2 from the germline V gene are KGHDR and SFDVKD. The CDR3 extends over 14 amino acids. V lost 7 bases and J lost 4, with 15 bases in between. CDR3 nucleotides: TGTGCCACCAGCACTAGAAGGGTTAGCACTGAAGCTTTCTTT. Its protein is CATSTRRVSTEAFF.